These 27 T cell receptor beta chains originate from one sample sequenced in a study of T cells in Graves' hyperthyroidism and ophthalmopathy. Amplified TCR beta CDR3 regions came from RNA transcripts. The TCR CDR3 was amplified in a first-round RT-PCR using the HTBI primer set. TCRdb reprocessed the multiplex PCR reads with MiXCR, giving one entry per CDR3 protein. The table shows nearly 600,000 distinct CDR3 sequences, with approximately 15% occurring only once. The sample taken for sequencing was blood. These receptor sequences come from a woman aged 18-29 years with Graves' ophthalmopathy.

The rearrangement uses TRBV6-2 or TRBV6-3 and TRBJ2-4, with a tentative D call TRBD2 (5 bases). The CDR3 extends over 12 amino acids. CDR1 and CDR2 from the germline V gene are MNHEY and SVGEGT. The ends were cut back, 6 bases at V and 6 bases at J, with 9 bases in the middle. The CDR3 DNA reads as TGTGCCAGCAGCCCCCGGGGAAACATTCAGTACTTC. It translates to CASSPRGNIQYF.

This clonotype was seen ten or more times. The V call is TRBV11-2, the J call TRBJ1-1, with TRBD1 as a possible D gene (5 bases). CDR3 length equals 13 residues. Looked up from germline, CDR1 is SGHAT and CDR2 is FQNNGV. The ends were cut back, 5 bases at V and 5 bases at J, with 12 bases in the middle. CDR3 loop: CASSAQEDTEAFF. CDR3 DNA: TGTGCCAGCAGCGCACAGGAGGATACTGAAGCTTTCTTT.

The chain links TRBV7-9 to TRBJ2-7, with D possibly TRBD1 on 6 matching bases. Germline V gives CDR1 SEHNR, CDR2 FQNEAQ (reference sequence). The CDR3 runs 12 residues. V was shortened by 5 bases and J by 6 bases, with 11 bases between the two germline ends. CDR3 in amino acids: CASSALDSEQYF. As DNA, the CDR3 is TGTGCCAGCAGCGCCCTGGACAGCGAGCAGTACTTC. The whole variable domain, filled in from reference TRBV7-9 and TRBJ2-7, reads DTGVSQNPRHKITKRGQNVTFRCDPISEHNRLYWYRQTLGQGPEFLTYFQNEAQLEKSRLLSDRFSAERPKGSFSTLEIQRTEQGDSAMYLCASSALDSEQYFGPGTRLTVT.

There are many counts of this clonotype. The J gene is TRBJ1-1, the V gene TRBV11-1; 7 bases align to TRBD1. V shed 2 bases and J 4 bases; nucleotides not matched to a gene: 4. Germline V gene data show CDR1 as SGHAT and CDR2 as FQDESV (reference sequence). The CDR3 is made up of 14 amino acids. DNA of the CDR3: TGTGCCAGCAGCTTATCAGGGGGGGGCACTGAAGCTTTCTTT. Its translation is CASSLSGGGTEAFF.

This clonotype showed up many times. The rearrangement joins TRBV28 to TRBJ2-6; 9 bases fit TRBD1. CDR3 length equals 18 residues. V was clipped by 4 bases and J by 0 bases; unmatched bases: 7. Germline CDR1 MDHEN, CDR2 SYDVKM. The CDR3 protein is CASSSRTGAFSGANVLTF. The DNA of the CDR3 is TGTGCCAGCAGTTCACGGACAGGGGCTTTCTCTGGGGCCAACGTCCTGACTTTC.

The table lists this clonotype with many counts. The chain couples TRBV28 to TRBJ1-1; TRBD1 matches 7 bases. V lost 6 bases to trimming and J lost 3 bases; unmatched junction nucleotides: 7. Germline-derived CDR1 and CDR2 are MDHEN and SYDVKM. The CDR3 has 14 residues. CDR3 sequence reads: CASSPADRDTEAFF. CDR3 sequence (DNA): TGTGCCAGCAGCCCCGCCGACAGGGACACTGAAGCTTTCTTT.

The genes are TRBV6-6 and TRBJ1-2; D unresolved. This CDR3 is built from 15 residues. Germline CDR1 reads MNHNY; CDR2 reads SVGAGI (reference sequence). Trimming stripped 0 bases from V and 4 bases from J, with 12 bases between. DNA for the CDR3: TGTGCCAGCAGTTACTCCTACCGGGGTCCCTATGGCTACACCTTC. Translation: CASSYSYRGPYGYTF.

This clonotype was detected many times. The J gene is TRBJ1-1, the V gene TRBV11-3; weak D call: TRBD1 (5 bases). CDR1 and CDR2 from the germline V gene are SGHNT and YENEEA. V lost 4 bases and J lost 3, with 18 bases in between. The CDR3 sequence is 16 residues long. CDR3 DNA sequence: TGTGCCAGCAGCTCGGCCAGTTGGGAGGGGTACACTGAAGCTTTCTTT. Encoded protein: CASSSASWEGYTEAFF.

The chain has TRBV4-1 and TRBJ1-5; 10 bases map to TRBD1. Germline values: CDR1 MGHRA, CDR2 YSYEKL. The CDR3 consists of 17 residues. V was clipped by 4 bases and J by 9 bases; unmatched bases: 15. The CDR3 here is CASSRSPSGTGEGPQHF. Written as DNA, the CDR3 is TGCGCCAGCAGCCGTTCGCCTTCGGGGACAGGGGAAGGGCCCCAGCATTTT.

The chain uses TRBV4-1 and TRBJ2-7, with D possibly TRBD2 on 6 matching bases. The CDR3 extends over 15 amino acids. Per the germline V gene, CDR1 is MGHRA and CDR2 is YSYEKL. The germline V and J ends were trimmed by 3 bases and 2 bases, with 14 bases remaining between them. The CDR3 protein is CASSHVPEGPYEQYF. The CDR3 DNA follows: TGCGCCAGCAGCCACGTGCCGGAGGGGCCCTACGAGCAGTACTTC.

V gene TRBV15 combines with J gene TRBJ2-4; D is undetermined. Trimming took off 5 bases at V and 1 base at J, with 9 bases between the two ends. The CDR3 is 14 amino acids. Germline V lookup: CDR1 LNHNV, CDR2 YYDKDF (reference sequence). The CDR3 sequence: CATSDYKAKNIQYF. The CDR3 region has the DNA TGTGCCACCAGCGATTATAAGGCCAAAAACATTCAGTACTTC.

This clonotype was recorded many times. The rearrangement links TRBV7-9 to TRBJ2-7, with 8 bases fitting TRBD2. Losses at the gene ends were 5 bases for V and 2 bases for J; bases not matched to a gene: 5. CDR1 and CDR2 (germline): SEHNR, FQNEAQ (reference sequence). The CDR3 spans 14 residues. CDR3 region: CASSRREGAYEQYF. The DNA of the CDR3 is TGTGCCAGCAGCCGCCGGGAGGGGGCCTACGAGCAGTACTTC.

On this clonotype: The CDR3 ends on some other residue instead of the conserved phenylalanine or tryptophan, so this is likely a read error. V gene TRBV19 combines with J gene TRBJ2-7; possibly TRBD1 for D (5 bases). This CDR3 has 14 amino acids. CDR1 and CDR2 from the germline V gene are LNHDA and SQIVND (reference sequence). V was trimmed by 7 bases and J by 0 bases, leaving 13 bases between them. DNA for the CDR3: TGTGCCAGTAAAACGACAGACGCCTCCTACGAGCAGTACCTC. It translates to CASKTTDASYEQYL.

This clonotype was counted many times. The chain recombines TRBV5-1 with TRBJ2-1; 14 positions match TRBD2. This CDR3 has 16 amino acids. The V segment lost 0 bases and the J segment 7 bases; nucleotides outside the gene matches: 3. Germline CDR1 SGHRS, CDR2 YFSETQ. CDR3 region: CASSLGWTSGRNEQFF. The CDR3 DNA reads TGCGCCAGCAGCTTGGGCTGGACTAGCGGGAGGAATGAGCAGTTCTTC.

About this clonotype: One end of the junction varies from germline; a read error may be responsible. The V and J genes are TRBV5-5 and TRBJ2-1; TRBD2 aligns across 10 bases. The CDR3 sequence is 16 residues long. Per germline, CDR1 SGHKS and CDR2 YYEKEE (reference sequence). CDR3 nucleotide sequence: TGTGCCAGCAGCCTTAGCGGGAGGTCTTCCTACAATGAGCGGTTCTTC. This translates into CASSLSGRSSYNERFF.

CDR3 sequence: CASSKSPGQGWGWYQPQHF. In DNA form, the CDR3 reads TGTGCCAGCAGCAAATCCCCGGGACAGGGGTGGGGTTGGTATCAGCCCCAGCATTTT. This rearrangement joins TRBV7-8 to TRBJ1-5; 10 bases are a match to TRBD1. Trimming removed 5 bases from V and 5 bases from J; junction bases left unmatched: 18. Germline CDR1 reads SGHVS; CDR2 reads FQNEAQ. The CDR3 consists of 19 residues.

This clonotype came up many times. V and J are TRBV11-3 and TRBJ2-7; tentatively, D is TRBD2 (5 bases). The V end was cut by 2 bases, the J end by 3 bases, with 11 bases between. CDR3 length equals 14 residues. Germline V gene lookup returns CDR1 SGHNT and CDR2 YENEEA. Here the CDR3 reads CASSLSGIDYEQYF. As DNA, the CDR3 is TGTGCCAGCAGCTTAAGCGGCATTGACTACGAGCAGTACTTC.

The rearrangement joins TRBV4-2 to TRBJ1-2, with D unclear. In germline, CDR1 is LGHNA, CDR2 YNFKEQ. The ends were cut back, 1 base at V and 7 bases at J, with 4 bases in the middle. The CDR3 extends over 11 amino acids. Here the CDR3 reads CASSQAAGYTF. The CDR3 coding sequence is TGTGCCAGCAGCCAAGCGGCTGGCTACACCTTC.

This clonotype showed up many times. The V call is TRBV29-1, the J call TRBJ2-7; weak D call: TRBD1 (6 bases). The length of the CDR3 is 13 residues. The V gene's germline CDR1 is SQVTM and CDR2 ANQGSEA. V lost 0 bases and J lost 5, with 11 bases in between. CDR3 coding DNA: TGCAGCGTTGAAGAGGCCAGGGGAGACGAGCAGTACTTC. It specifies CSVEEARGDEQYF.

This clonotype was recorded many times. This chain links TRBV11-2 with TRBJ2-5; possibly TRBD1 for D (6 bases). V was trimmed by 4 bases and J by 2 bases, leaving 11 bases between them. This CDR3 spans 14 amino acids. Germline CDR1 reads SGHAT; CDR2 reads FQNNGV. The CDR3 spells CASSYGQIQETQYF. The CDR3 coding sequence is TGTGCCAGCAGCTATGGACAGATACAAGAGACCCAGTACTTC.

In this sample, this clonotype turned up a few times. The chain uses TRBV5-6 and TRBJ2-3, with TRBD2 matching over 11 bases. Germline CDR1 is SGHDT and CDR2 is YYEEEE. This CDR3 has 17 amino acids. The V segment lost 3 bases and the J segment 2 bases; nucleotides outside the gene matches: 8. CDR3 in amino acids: CASSSLRLAGNTDTQYF. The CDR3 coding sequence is TGTGCCAGCAGCTCCCTTCGACTAGCGGGGAACACAGATACGCAGTATTTT.

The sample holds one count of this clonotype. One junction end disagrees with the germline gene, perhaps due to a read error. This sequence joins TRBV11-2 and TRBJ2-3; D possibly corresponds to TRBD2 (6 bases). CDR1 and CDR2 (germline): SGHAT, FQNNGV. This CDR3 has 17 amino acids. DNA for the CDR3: TGCGCCAGCAGCCGGGGGATCGTAGTCAGGAGCACAGATACGCAGTATTTT. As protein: CASSRGIVVRSTDTQYF.

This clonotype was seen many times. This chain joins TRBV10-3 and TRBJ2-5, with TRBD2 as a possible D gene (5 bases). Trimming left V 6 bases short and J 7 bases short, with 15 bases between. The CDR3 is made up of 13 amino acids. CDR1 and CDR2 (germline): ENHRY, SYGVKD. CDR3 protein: CAIRVEGSATQYF. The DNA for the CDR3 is TGTGCCATCAGGGTAGAGGGAAGTGCGACCCAGTACTTC.

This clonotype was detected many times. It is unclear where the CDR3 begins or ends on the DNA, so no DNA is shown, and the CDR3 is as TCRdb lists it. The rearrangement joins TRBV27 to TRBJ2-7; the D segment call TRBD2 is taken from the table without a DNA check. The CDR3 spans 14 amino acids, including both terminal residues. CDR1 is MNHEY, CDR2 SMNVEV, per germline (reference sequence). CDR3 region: CASSFRGRSGEQYF.

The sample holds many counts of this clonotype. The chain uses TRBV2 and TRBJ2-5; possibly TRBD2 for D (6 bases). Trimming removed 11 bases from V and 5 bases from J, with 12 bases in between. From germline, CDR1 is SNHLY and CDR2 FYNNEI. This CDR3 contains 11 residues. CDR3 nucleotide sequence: TGTGCCCACAAAGGGAGGGAGACCCAGTACTTC. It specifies CAHKGRETQYF.

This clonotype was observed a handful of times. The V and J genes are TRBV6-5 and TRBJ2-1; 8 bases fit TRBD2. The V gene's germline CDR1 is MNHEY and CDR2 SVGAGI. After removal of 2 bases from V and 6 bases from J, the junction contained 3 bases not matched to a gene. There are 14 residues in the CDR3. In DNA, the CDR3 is TGTGCCAGCAGTTACGAAGCGGGAGTCAATGAGCAGTTCTTC. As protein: CASSYEAGVNEQFF.

The CDR3 sequence is CASSIGQVGGNQPQHF. CDR3 bases: TGTGCCAGTAGTATAGGACAGGTTGGTGGCAATCAGCCCCAGCATTTT. This chain joins TRBV19 and TRBJ1-5, with D maybe TRBD1 (6 bases). The CDR3 runs 16 residues. CDR1 LNHDA and CDR2 SQIVND come from the germline V gene (reference sequence). Trimming removed 1 base from V and 2 bases from J, with 12 bases in between.